These 11 T cell receptor beta chains were all obtained from the same sample, sequenced in a study of blood T cells in healthy people across ages. Sample-barcoded 5' priming and a J-beta primer mix drove a second PCR of about 6 to 12 cycles. One entry per CDR3 protein results from TCRdb running MiXCR on the 5' RACE reads. The profile covers 1.5 million or so distinct CDR3 sequences, with 40% to 45% appearing a single time and roughly 3.7% taken by the ten largest. Source material: blood. Receptors were obtained from a woman aged 18-29 years in good health.

This clonotype was recorded a few times. V is TRBV20-1 and J is TRBJ2-1; the D gene could be TRBD1 or TRBD2 (5 bases each). Per the germline V gene, CDR1 is DFQATT and CDR2 is SNEGSKA (reference sequence). The CDR3 runs 13 residues. V lost 7 bases and J 5 bases, leaving 15 bases between the germline ends. The DNA for the CDR3 is TGCAGTGGTGGACGGGGCCAAGACAATGAGCAGTTCTTC. Residues: CSGGRGQDNEQFF.

The CDR3 reads CASSYFQQNTEAFF. The CDR3 bases are TGTGCCAGCAGTTATTTTCAGCAGAACACTGAAGCTTTCTTT. The chain uses TRBV6-5 and TRBJ1-1; D call uncertain. V was pared by 3 bases and J by 1 base, with 9 bases between. The length of the CDR3 is 14 residues. Per the germline V gene, CDR1 is MNHEY and CDR2 is SVGAGI.

The chain is built from TRBV9 and TRBJ2-1; D not certain. CDR3 size: 14 residues. The V gene's germline CDR1 is SGDLS and CDR2 YYNGEE. V dropped 1 base and J dropped 13 bases, with 18 bases sitting between them. CDR3 sequence: CASSVTAGQETQFF. The CDR3, as DNA: TGTGCCAGCAGCGTAACAGCAGGTCAAGAGACCCAGTTCTTC.

This clonotype was seen a handful of times. The chain uses TRBV12-3 or TRBV12-4 and TRBJ2-7; D perhaps matches TRBD1 (5 bases). The J call may be mistaken, given a closer DNA end match to TRBJ2-4. The CDR3 totals 16 residues. This CDR3 reads CASSLEGESMWDIQYF. In nucleotides, the CDR3 is TGTGCCAGCAGTTTAGAAGGGGAAAGTATGTGGGACATTCAGTACTTC.

The gene calls are TRBV6-5 and TRBJ2-7; no clear D. Germline CDR1 reads MNHEY; CDR2 reads SVGAGI. Trimming stripped 5 bases from V and 9 bases from J, with 17 bases between. The CDR3 spans 13 residues. CDR3 DNA: TGTGCCAGCAGTCAGCTTAACTCCCAGCGGCAGTACTTC. It translates to CASSQLNSQRQYF.

This clonotype was seen ten or more times. The rearrangement links TRBV7-3 to TRBJ2-7, with 9 bases aligning to TRBD2. In germline, CDR1 is SGHTA, CDR2 FQGTGA. This CDR3 is 15 amino acids long. The V and J ends lost 5 bases and 0 bases, in that order; junction bases with no gene match: 5. The DNA of the CDR3 is TGTGCCAGCAGCCTCACTAGCGGGCTCTCCTACGAGCAGTACTTC. Protein sequence: CASSLTSGLSYEQYF.

In this sample, this clonotype turned up a few times. This chain uses TRBV2 with TRBJ2-5; TRBD2 matches 11 bases. The CDR3 is 15 amino acids. Germline CDR1 SNHLY, CDR2 FYNNEI. Germline trimming cut 8 bases from V and 4 bases from J; bases unmatched to any gene: 9. The CDR3 here is CASQKLAGVAETQYF. The CDR3 DNA reads TGTGCCAGCCAGAAACTAGCGGGAGTTGCAGAGACCCAGTACTTC.

This chain connects TRBV29-1 to TRBJ2-3, with D uncertain. The ends were cut back, 0 bases at V and 2 bases at J, with 12 bases in the middle. The germline V gene encodes CDR1 SQVTM and CDR2 ANQGSEA. There are 15 residues in the CDR3. CDR3 sequence: CSVEDRRGPTDTQYF. The DNA for the CDR3 is TGCAGCGTTGAAGATCGCCGCGGACCCACAGATACGCAGTATTTT.

The chain recombines TRBV9 with TRBJ1-2; 7 nucleotides align to TRBD1. This CDR3 has 15 amino acids. In germline, CDR1 is SGDLS, CDR2 YYNGEE. Trimming took 3 bases from V and 4 from J; bases not matched to a gene: 9. The CDR3 DNA is TGTGCCAGCAGCGCAACAGGGACAGCTTCCTATGGCTACACCTTC. Translation gives CASSATGTASYGYTF.

This clonotype appeared a few times. V gene TRBV2 combines with J gene TRBJ1-6; D uncertain. V lost 3 bases and J lost 8, with 5 bases in between. Germline CDR1 reads SNHLY; CDR2 reads FYNNEI. This CDR3 is built from 12 residues. CDR3 sequence: CASSDIYSPLHF. As DNA, the CDR3 is TGTGCCAGCAGTGACATTTATTCACCCCTCCACTTT.

The chain links TRBV20-1 to TRBJ2-7; TRBD1 aligns across 10 bases. V lost 0 bases, J lost 6 bases, and 8 bases stayed unmatched. This CDR3 is built from 15 residues. In germline, CDR1 is DFQATT, CDR2 SNEGSKA (reference sequence). The CDR3 region is CSARDFRTGGSEQYF. As DNA, the CDR3 is TGCAGTGCTAGAGATTTTAGGACAGGGGGATCCGAGCAGTACTTC.